The rows below give T cell receptor beta chains drawn from one sample of a study of cytomegalovirus exposure and HLA in healthy donors. Clones were read by immunoSEQ multiplex PCR, and TCRdb kept only the in-frame ones, dropping some. The sample lists about 170,000 clones; around 96% were seen once. Sequenced material: PBMCs. The source of these receptors is a woman younger than 35 in good health and CMV-seronegative. CDR3s include the opening cysteine and the closing phenylalanine or tryptophan. The order of the fields is D gene, V gene, clone size, J gene, CDR3 protein, CDR3 DNA. D genes are given only for firm matches. Not every row has a clone size; where given, it reads once, few, many or a size class.

.	TRBV7-9	.	TRBJ1-1	CASSPRATSTANTEAFF	TGTGCCAGCAGCCCAAGGGCGACCTCGACAGCGAACACTGAAGCTTTCTTT
TRBD2	TRBV7-9	.	TRBJ2-5	CASSRKLGTKETQYF	TGTGCCAGCAGCCGGAAACTGGGGACTAAAGAGACCCAGTACTTC
TRBD1	TRBV7-3	.	TRBJ2-1	CASSLTGTGGSKEFF	TGTGCCAGCAGCTTAACCGGGACAGGGGGGTCTAAGGAGTTCTTC
.	TRBV5-1	.	TRBJ2-2	CASSDQTDTGELFF	TGCGCCAGCAGCGATCAGACAGACACCGGGGAGCTGTTTTTT
.	TRBV5-1	.	TRBJ2-5	CASSLVGRGSGETQYF	TGCGCCAGCAGCTTGGTCGGCAGGGGATCGGGTGAGACCCAGTACTTC
.	TRBV6-5	once	TRBJ2-1	CASSYAGAGNEQFF	TGTGCCAGCAGTTACGCGGGGGCAGGGAATGAGCAGTTCTTC
TRBD1	TRBV7-9	.	TRBJ1-4	CASSRTGTGKEKLFF	TGTGCCAGCAGCCGAACCGGGACAGGGAAGGAAAAACTGTTTTTT
.	TRBV10-3	.	TRBJ2-7	CAISESNENRNSYEQYF	TGTGCCATCAGTGAATCTAACGAGAACAGGAACTCCTACGAGCAGTACTTC
TRBD2	TRBV11-3	.	TRBJ2-7	CASSSSGGGYEQYF	TGTGCCAGCAGCAGTTCTGGGGGGGGCTACGAGCAGTACTTC
TRBD1	TRBV5-6	.	TRBJ1-1	CASSFGRGAEAFF	TGTGCCAGCAGCTTCGGCAGGGGGGCTGAAGCTTTCTTT
.	TRBV18	.	TRBJ1-3	CASSPPGGLSGNTIYF	TGTGCCAGCTCACCACCGGGAGGGTTGTCTGGAAACACCATATATTTT
.	TRBV27	.	TRBJ1-2	CASSPGHNYGYTF	TGTGCCAGCAGTCCCGGACACAACTATGGCTACACCTTC
.	TRBV11-2	.	TRBJ1-3	CASSPGSSGNTIYF	TGTGCCAGCAGCCCAGGGTCTTCCGGAAACACCATATATTTT
.	TRBV14	.	TRBJ2-2	CASSRQDNTGELFF	TGTGCCAGCTCTAGACAGGATAACACCGGGGAGCTGTTTTTT
.	TRBV6-1	.	TRBJ2-4	CASSEVRAKNIQYF	TGTGCCAGCAGTGAAGTTAGAGCCAAAAACATTCAGTACTTC
TRBD2	TRBV15	.	TRBJ2-5	CATSSASGGSGTQYF	TGTGCCACCAGCAGCGCTAGCGGGGGGTCCGGGACCCAGTACTTC
.	TRBV9	.	TRBJ1-2	CASSVDLTDYGYTF	TGTGCCAGCAGCGTAGATTTGACAGACTATGGCTACACCTTC
.	TRBV6-5	.	TRBJ2-5	CASSRTANRETQYF	TGTGCCAGCAGCCGGACAGCCAACCGGGAGACCCAGTACTTC